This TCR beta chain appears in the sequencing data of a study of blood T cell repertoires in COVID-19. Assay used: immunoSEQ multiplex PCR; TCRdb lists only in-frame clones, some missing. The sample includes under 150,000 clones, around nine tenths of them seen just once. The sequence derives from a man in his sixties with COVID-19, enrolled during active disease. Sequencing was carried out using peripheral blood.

CDR3 residues: CASSLGLAGGGNEQFF. In nucleotides, the CDR3 is TGTGCCAGCAGCTTAGGACTAGCGGGAGGGGGCAATGAGCAGTTCTTC. The chain uses TRBV7-2 and TRBJ2-1, with 14 bases lining up with TRBD2. The CDR3 loop spans 16 amino acids. With V trimmed by 1 base and J by 6 bases, 2 bases remained unmatched. Germline V lookup: CDR1 SGHTA, CDR2 FQGNSA.